Presented here are 20 T cell receptor beta chains from one specimen sequenced in a study of post-analysis software for immune sequencing data. Study-level points and caveats: Several TRBV segments were more frequent in patients than controls; TRBV5-6, TRBV5-1 and TRBV20-1 belonged to this group.

Every TCR beta cDNA library bore unique molecular identifiers. TCRdb passed the PCR reads through MiXCR, listing each CDR3 protein once. The sample includes hundreds of thousands of distinct CDR3 sequences, about a third of them seen just once. These TCRs' antigens remain unknown. The sequenced sample consisted of blood. The receptors were gathered from a girl aged 5-17 years with multiple sclerosis.

The J gene is TRBJ2-1, the V gene TRBV11-2, with 14 bases matching TRBD2. This CDR3 region has 18 residues. V dropped 7 bases and J dropped 5; count of bases not matched to a gene: 13. Germline assignment: CDR1 SGHAT and CDR2 FQNNGV. CDR3 sequence reads: CASIISGTSGGPNNEQFF. The CDR3 DNA sequence: TGTGCCAGCATCATCTCCGGGACTAGCGGGGGTCCCAACAATGAGCAGTTCTTC.

The chain carries TRBV7-9 and TRBJ2-6, with TRBD1 matching 7 bases. The CDR3 consists of 16 residues. CDR1 is SEHNR, CDR2 FQNEAQ, per germline (reference sequence). J gave up 3 bases and V 5 bases, and 7 bases lay outside the gene matches. The CDR3 sequence is CASSILTGHGANVLTF. The CDR3 coding sequence is TGTGCCAGCAGCATCCTGACAGGGCATGGGGCCAACGTCCTGACTTTC.

This clonotype was detected a few times. The J gene is TRBJ1-2, the V gene TRBV5-1, with a weak D call TRBD1 (5 bases). Germline CDR1 reads SGHRS; CDR2 reads YFSETQ. Trimming removed 0 bases at V and 0 bases at J, with 9 bases between. This CDR3 region has 15 residues. CDR3 sequence: CASSLEGTTNYGYTF. Written as DNA, the CDR3 is TGCGCCAGCAGCTTGGAAGGGACGACTAACTATGGCTACACCTTC.

The rearrangement uses TRBV24-1 and TRBJ1-1, with TRBD1 as a possible D gene (6 bases). Trimming took off 9 bases at V and 5 bases at J, with 12 bases between the two ends. The CDR3 loop spans 12 amino acids. CDR1 is KGHDR, CDR2 SFDVKD, per germline. CDR3 nucleotides: TGTGCCACCTATCAGGGGCGGACTGAAGCTTTCTTT. Amino acid sequence: CATYQGRTEAFF.

This chain's CDR3 is CASSYSTAQGKANYGYTF. CDR3 nucleotide sequence: TGTGCCAGCAGTTATTCGACAGCCCAGGGAAAAGCTAACTATGGCTACACCTTC. The chain joins TRBV12-3 or TRBV12-4 to TRBJ1-2; weak D call: TRBD1 (5 bases). V lost 4 bases and J 0 bases, leaving 21 bases between the germline ends. The CDR3 has 18 residues.

Here the CDR3 DNA reads TGTGCCAGCAGCTTGCCCTCTCTAGCGGGGGGACCCAATGAGCAGTTCTTC. Translated: CASSLPSLAGGPNEQFF. The J gene is TRBJ2-1, the V gene TRBV5-6, with TRBD2 identical over 11 bases. This CDR3 has 17 amino acids. The junction had 9 bases not matched to a gene; V was cut back by 1 base and J by 6 bases. CDR1 SGHDT and CDR2 YYEEEE come from the germline V gene.

The table lists this clonotype with a few counts. The chain has TRBV29-1 and TRBJ2-3; 8 bases line up with TRBD2. V lost 4 bases, J lost 0 bases, and 3 bases stayed unmatched. The length of the CDR3 is 14 residues. Germline V gives CDR1 SQVTM, CDR2 ANQGSEA. The CDR3 DNA reads as TGCAGCGTTGTCCGACTAGCGAGCACAGATACGCAGTATTTT. This encodes CSVVRLASTDTQYF.

This rearrangement joins TRBV7-3 to TRBJ1-1, with unresolved D. Trimming shortened V by 10 bases and J by 7 bases, and 22 bases separated the two germline ends. The CDR3 totals 14 residues. Germline CDR1 and CDR2: SGHTA and FQGTGA. CDR3 in DNA: TGTGCCACTCCAGTCAGACTGTGCAAGGATGAAGCTTTCTTT. Translated, it gives CATPVRLCKDEAFF.

This clonotype occurred a few times. The chain recombines TRBV7-9 with TRBJ2-1, with D hard to call. Trimming removed 5 bases at V and 5 bases at J, with 10 bases between. Germline CDR1 reads SEHNR; CDR2 reads FQNEAQ (reference sequence). The CDR3 extends over 13 amino acids. CDR3 sequence (DNA): TGTGCCAGCAGCCTCGTCCCAAACAATGAGCAGTTCTTC. Translating it yields CASSLVPNNEQFF.

In this sample, this clonotype turned up a few times. This chain connects TRBV4-3 to TRBJ2-7; a weak D match, TRBD2 (5 bases). There are 15 residues in the CDR3. V lost 0 bases and J 3 bases, leaving 12 bases between the germline ends. Germline V lookup: CDR1 LGHNA, CDR2 YSLEER. In DNA form, the CDR3 reads TGCGCCAGCAGCCAAGATAGGACTCGAGACTACGAGCAGTACTTC. It translates to CASSQDRTRDYEQYF.

This clonotype was detected only a few times. The rearrangement joins TRBV4-1 to TRBJ1-4; 7 bases fit TRBD1. V shed 4 bases, J shed 4 bases, and the junction held 6 bases outside the gene matches. The CDR3 covers 15 residues. The germline CDR1 and CDR2 sequences are MGHRA and YSYEKL. CDR3 in amino acids: CASSRSGGGNEKLFF. As DNA, the CDR3 is TGCGCCAGCAGCCGATCAGGGGGTGGTAATGAAAAACTGTTTTTT.

This chain links TRBV6-1 with TRBJ2-7; D unclear. Germline CDR1 is MNHNS and CDR2 is SASEGT. Trimming cost V 7 bases and J 4 bases, with 14 bases left between them. This CDR3 is built from 13 residues. CDR3 protein: CASKEDLRYEQYF. In nucleotides, the CDR3 is TGTGCCAGCAAAGAGGACCTTAGGTACGAGCAGTACTTC.

This clonotype was seen only once. The junction departs from germline at one end; a sequencing error may be responsible. The V and J genes are TRBV11-2 and TRBJ2-1; 11 positions match TRBD2. Germline V gene sequence: CDR1 SGHAT, CDR2 FQNNGV. The CDR3 extends over 18 amino acids. CDR3 sequence reads: CASSLGLAEMSFYNGQFF. CDR3 in DNA: TGTGCCAGCAGCTTGGGACTAGCGGAAATGTCTTTCTACAATGGGCAGTTCTTC.

V and J are TRBV12-3 or TRBV12-4 and TRBJ2-1; 11 nucleotides line up with TRBD2. The CDR3 spans 14 residues. Losses at the gene ends were 6 bases for V and 7 bases for J; bases not matched to a gene: 5. The CDR3 nucleotides are TGTGCCAGCAGGGAACTAGCGGGGGAGAATGAGCAGTTCTTC. It specifies CASRELAGENEQFF.

The rearrangement joins TRBV7-9 to TRBJ2-7; no clear D gene. Between the trimmed V and J ends, which lost 1 base and 0 bases, there was a span of 13 bases. The germline CDR1 and CDR2 sequences are SEHNR and FQNEAQ (reference sequence). The CDR3 has 16 amino acids. This chain's CDR3 is CASSLVTGRTSYEQYF. CDR3 DNA: TGTGCCAGCAGCTTAGTTACCGGCAGGACCTCCTACGAGCAGTACTTC.

A note on this clonotype: It may be a read error: a sequence one base away is much more abundant. The chain carries TRBV3-1 and TRBJ2-7; 9 bases align to TRBD1. Germline CDR1 reads LGHDT; CDR2 reads YNNKEL (reference sequence). V dropped 2 bases and J dropped 5; count of bases not matched to a gene: 1. This CDR3 has 13 amino acids. The CDR3 sequence: CASSQTGGHEQYF. CDR3 nucleotide sequence: TGTGCCAGCAGCCAAACAGGGGGCCACGAGCAGTACTTC.

The chain's CDR3 is CASSTRVAGPYEQYF. As DNA, the CDR3 is TGTGCCAGCAGTACCCGGGTAGCGGGACCCTACGAGCAGTACTTC. The genes are TRBV6-2 or TRBV6-3 and TRBJ2-7, with 8 bases aligning to TRBD2. V shed 5 bases and J 2 bases; nucleotides not matched to a gene: 8. The CDR3 totals 15 residues. Germline loops: CDR1 MNHEY, CDR2 SVGEGT.

This clonotype was detected a few times. The CDR3 sequence is CASSSGLAGGVQYF. The CDR3 DNA reads TGTGCCAGCAGTTCGGGACTAGCGGGGGGGGTCCAGTACTTC. The J gene is TRBJ2-5, the V gene TRBV27, with 16 nucleotides matching TRBD2. The V gene end was trimmed by 4 bases and the J gene end by 10 bases; junction bases not matched to a gene: 3. This CDR3 is 14 amino acids long. Germline V CDR1 and CDR2: MNHEY, SMNVEV (reference sequence).

The rearrangement uses TRBV6-1 and TRBJ2-2; TRBD2 matches 11 bases. Trimming at V came to 7 bases and at J to 4 bases, leaving 8 bases not matched to a gene. Germline CDR1 is MNHNS and CDR2 is SASEGT. CDR3 size: 16 residues. The DNA of the CDR3 is TGTGCCAGCAACCCTCGACTAGCGGGGCCCACCGGGGAGCTGTTTTTT. Residues: CASNPRLAGPTGELFF.

The V gene is TRBV5-1, the J gene TRBJ2-6; maybe TRBD2 (7 bases). Trimming removed 0 bases at V and 0 bases at J, with 16 bases between. Germline loops: CDR1 SGHRS, CDR2 YFSETQ. This CDR3 spans 19 amino acids. The CDR3 sequence: CASSLGGGRLSSGANVLTF. For the CDR3, the DNA is TGCGCCAGCAGCTTGGGGGGGGGCCGTTTAAGCTCTGGGGCCAACGTCCTGACTTTC.